This T cell receptor (beta chain) was captured in a study of blood T cell repertoires in COVID-19. Looking at the study overall: T cells, B-cell-depleted T cells, or PBMCs provided the cDNA or gDNA that served as material.

Categorization into cohorts depended on clinical history that participants reported. Cohort 3 donors were reported recovered after two negative PCRs, clearance, or symptom resolution. Trimming removed 1 base at V and 0 bases at J, with 11 bases between. The CDR3 is 16 residues long. The germline V gene encodes CDR1 SGHTA and CDR2 FQGNSA. The assay was immunoSEQ multiplex PCR, and TCRdb's table has in-frame clones only and misses some. The sample carries some 300,000 clones, roughly 91% recorded once. This rearrangement joins TRBV7-2 to TRBJ2-3, with D unresolved. Sequencing was done on a sample of PBMCs or T cells enriched from blood (not recorded which). The TCR sequence derives from a woman aged 25 to 39 who had recovered from COVID-19. CDR3 loop: CASSLVASSSTDTQYF. The CDR3 DNA is TGTGCCAGCAGCTTAGTAGCCAGTTCTAGCACAGATACGCAGTATTTT.